This T cell receptor beta chain comes out of a study of T cell responses to AZD1222 COVID-19 vaccine. Libraries were prepared by immunoSEQ multiplex PCR; TCRdb keeps only in-frame clonotypes and omits some of them. Of some 80,000 clones listed, around 88% are singletons. Broader study findings: Repertoires were obtained only post-peak T cell response. Spike-specific TCR repertoires showed rising breadth and depth after two AZD1222 doses. It should be noted that donors were predominantly white British and more often female, and clonal diversity was possibly underestimated.

On this clone: Its cognate antigen is unknown.

The CDR3 spans 12 residues. Looked up from germline, CDR1 is KGHSH and CDR2 is LQKENI. V lost 4 bases, J lost 5 bases, and 5 bases lay in between. This clonotype was obtained from an adult who received the MenACWY meningococcal vaccine as a control. Sequences were derived from peripheral blood, sampled 28 days after the second dose of the MenACWY control vaccine. The V gene is TRBV18, the J gene TRBJ1-4, with TRBD1 as a possible D gene (5 bases). This CDR3 reads CASSQGNEKLFF. CDR3 DNA sequence: TGTGCCAGCTCACAGGGGAATGAAAAACTGTTTTTT.